Below, 10 T cell receptor beta chains from the same sample are listed, as sequenced in a study of CD8+ T cells in alopecia areata. Specified treatment: oral pan-JAK inhibitor, 5-10 mg twice daily. The authors extracted RNA and reverse transcribed it into cDNA as the sequencing template. The table came from immunoSEQ multiplex PCR; TCRdb's copy has only in-frame clones and leaves some out. The data contain 190,000 or so clones, more than 45% of them singletons. Material: CD4+ T cells sorted from blood, obtained at week 24, from a patient treated with tofacitinib. The receptors originated from a human donor with alopecia areata.

As regards this clone: Other nucleotide sequences from this sample produce the same CDR3. Written as DNA, the CDR3 is TGTGCCAGCAGTCTCGGGGCAAGTGACTATGGCTACACCTTC. Translating it yields CASSLGASDYGYTF. The chain links TRBV6-5 to TRBJ1-2; tentatively, D is TRBD1 (5 bases). V dropped 5 bases and J dropped 3 bases, with 13 bases sitting between them. This CDR3 has 14 amino acids. Germline values: CDR1 MNHEY, CDR2 SVGAGI.

The gene calls are TRBV23-1 and TRBJ1-4; D remains ambiguous. TRBV23-1 is recorded as an ORF, its role being uncertain. The CDR3 consists of 13 residues. The V and J ends lost 3 bases and 7 bases respectively, with 9 bases between them. CDR3 in amino acids: CASSHQEGEKLFF. In DNA, the CDR3 is TGCGCCAGCAGTCACCAGGAGGGTGAAAAACTGTTTTTT.

The chain uses TRBV30 and TRBJ2-7, with D possibly being TRBD1 (5 bases). Between the trimmed V and J ends, which lost 4 bases and 5 bases, there was a span of 9 bases. Germline-derived CDR1 and CDR2 are GTSNPN and SVGIG (reference sequence). The CDR3 loop spans 11 amino acids. The CDR3 sequence is CAWTSRDEQYF. The CDR3 nucleotides are TGTGCCTGGACCTCCAGGGACGAGCAGTACTTC.

The V call is TRBV30, the J call TRBJ2-5; D is perhaps TRBD2 (6 bases). The germline V gene has CDR1 GTSNPN and CDR2 SVGIG (reference sequence). The CDR3 is 11 amino acids. The germline V and J ends were trimmed by 1 base and 7 bases, with 7 bases remaining between them. This CDR3 is CAWSGRGTQYF. The CDR3 DNA reads as TGTGCCTGGAGTGGGCGGGGGACCCAGTACTTC.

This chain joins TRBV5-6 and TRBJ2-7; 11 bases fit TRBD2. Trimming took 3 bases from V and 3 from J; bases not matched to a gene: 5. This CDR3 has 15 amino acids. Germline V gene data show CDR1 as SGHDT and CDR2 as YYEEEE. CDR3 residues: CASSSGLAVNYEQYF. CDR3 bases: TGTGCCAGCAGCTCGGGACTAGCGGTTAACTACGAGCAGTACTTC.

The chain employs TRBV27 and TRBJ2-7; 10 bases fit TRBD1. There are 15 residues in the CDR3. Trimming removed 7 bases from V and 3 bases from J; junction bases left unmatched: 9. The germline CDR1 and CDR2 sequences are MNHEY and SMNVEV (reference sequence). This chain's CDR3 is CASIDSTGGSYEQYF. DNA of the CDR3: TGTGCCAGCATTGATTCGACAGGGGGCAGCTACGAGCAGTACTTC.

The rearrangement uses TRBV23-1 and TRBJ2-5, with TRBD1 matching 11 bases. Being an ORF, TRBV23-1 has a function that is uncertain. There are 16 residues in the CDR3. Losses at the gene ends were 0 bases for V and 4 bases for J; bases not matched to a gene: 4. The CDR3 DNA follows: TGCGCCAGCAGTCAATCAGGGACAGGGGGGCGAGAGACCCAGTACTTC. Its translation is CASSQSGTGGRETQYF.

In this sample, this clone turned up a few times. The chain links TRBV5-1 to TRBJ2-3, with D possibly matching TRBD2 (5 bases). Germline V gene data show CDR1 as SGHRS and CDR2 as YFSETQ. This CDR3 spans 14 amino acids. With 0 bases removed from V and 1 base from J, the gap between germline ends came to 6 bases. The CDR3 DNA reads as TGCGCCAGCAGCTTGGAAGCGGGCACAGATACGCAGTATTTT. This codes for CASSLEAGTDTQYF.

The chain recombines TRBV7-2 with TRBJ2-2; 8 positions match TRBD1. V shed 2 bases and J 3 bases; nucleotides not matched to a gene: 2. Germline loops: CDR1 SGHTA, CDR2 FQGNSA. The CDR3 extends over 15 amino acids. The DNA for the CDR3 is TGTGCCAGCAGCTTACAGGGGGCAGACACCGGGGAGCTGTTTTTT. It encodes CASSLQGADTGELFF.

The V and J genes are TRBV15 and TRBJ2-5; the match to TRBD2 covers 12 bases. From germline, CDR1 is LNHNV and CDR2 YYDKDF (reference sequence). This CDR3 is 15 amino acids long. V lost 5 bases to trimming and J lost 5 bases; unmatched junction nucleotides: 6. CDR3 coding DNA: TGTGCCACCAGCCGACTAGCGGGGGCGAGGGAGACCCAGTACTTC. Translated, it gives CATSRLAGARETQYF.